The 7 T cell receptor beta chains below come from one sample, sequenced in a study of blood T cells in healthy people across ages. A J-beta primer mix and a sample-barcoded 5' primer were used in a second PCR of roughly 7 to 12 cycles. TCRdb processed the 5' RACE reads anew with MiXCR; each CDR3 protein has one entry. The sample holds approximately 900,000 distinct CDR3 sequences, almost 30% seen once. These records were also assigned to another study, of T cells of mothers and their children.

Sequences were obtained from blood. The receptors were gathered from a woman in her thirties or forties in good health.

On this clonotype: An end of the junction differs from the germline gene, which may be a read error. The chain employs TRBV4-1 and TRBJ1-1, with D perhaps matching TRBD1 (5 bases). Germline CDR1 is MGHRA and CDR2 is YSYEKL. This CDR3 region has 15 residues. DNA for the CDR3: TGCGCCGGCAGCCCCCAGGGACGTGTGAACACTGAAGCTTTCTTT. This sequence encodes CAGSPQGRVNTEAFF.

This clonotype turned up a few times. The J gene is TRBJ1-1, the V gene TRBV10-3, with D possibly matching TRBD1 (5 bases). In germline, CDR1 is ENHRY, CDR2 SYGVKD. This CDR3 spans 14 amino acids. V lost 10 bases, J lost 1 base, and 16 bases lay in between. The CDR3 DNA reads TGTGCCACCGAGGGGACCCCGGGGAACACTGAAGCTTTCTTT. It translates to CATEGTPGNTEAFF.

The V and J genes are TRBV5-1 and TRBJ2-7, with a tentative D call TRBD1 (5 bases). The tail of the sequence fits TRBJ2-5 better, so the J call may be wrong. CDR3 size: 14 residues. CDR1 is SGHRS and CDR2 is YFSETQ in the germline V gene. CDR3 sequence (DNA): TGCGCCAGCAGCTCCCTCCCAGGGCAGGAGACCCAGTACTTC. The encoded protein is CASSSLPGQETQYF.

This clonotype has just a few counts. The chain links TRBV10-3 to TRBJ1-4, with 7 bases fitting TRBD1. Germline loops: CDR1 ENHRY, CDR2 SYGVKD. This CDR3 is 14 amino acids long. The V segment lost 6 bases and the J segment 0 bases; nucleotides outside the gene matches: 1. The CDR3 spells CAISGTATNEKLFF. The CDR3 bases are TGTGCCATCAGCGGGACAGCAACTAATGAAAAACTGTTTTTT.

A note on this clonotype: A much bigger clone sits one base away, suggesting this may be a read error. The chain links TRBV20-1 to TRBJ1-2; 10 bases agree with TRBD1. The CDR3 is 13 residues long. The V gene's germline CDR1 is DFQATT and CDR2 SNEGSKA (reference sequence). The CDR3 region is CSARTGGGYDYTF. In DNA form, the CDR3 reads TGCAGTGCAAGGACAGGGGGGGGCTATGACTACACCTTC.

This clonotype was picked up a small number of times. J is TRBJ2-7 and V is TRBV4-2; 8 bases match TRBD1. Germline V gene data show CDR1 as LGHNA and CDR2 as YNFKEQ. The CDR3 is made up of 14 amino acids. J was trimmed by 2 bases and V by 8 bases; bases with no gene match: 8. CDR3 DNA sequence: TGTGCCAGCGGTCTCGGGACAGGAACCTACGAGCAGTACTTC. This gives the protein CASGLGTGTYEQYF.

Concerning this clonotype itself: A read error may be the cause here, since a much bigger clone is one base away. V is TRBV29-1 and J is TRBJ2-5; D is ambiguous. Germline V gene lookup returns CDR1 SQVTM and CDR2 ANQGSEA. The CDR3 contains 12 residues. V dropped 8 bases and J dropped 1 base, with 11 bases sitting between them. CDR3 sequence: CSCRRTQETQYF. The CDR3 DNA reads as TGCAGCTGCCGGCGAACCCAAGAGACCCAGTACTTC.